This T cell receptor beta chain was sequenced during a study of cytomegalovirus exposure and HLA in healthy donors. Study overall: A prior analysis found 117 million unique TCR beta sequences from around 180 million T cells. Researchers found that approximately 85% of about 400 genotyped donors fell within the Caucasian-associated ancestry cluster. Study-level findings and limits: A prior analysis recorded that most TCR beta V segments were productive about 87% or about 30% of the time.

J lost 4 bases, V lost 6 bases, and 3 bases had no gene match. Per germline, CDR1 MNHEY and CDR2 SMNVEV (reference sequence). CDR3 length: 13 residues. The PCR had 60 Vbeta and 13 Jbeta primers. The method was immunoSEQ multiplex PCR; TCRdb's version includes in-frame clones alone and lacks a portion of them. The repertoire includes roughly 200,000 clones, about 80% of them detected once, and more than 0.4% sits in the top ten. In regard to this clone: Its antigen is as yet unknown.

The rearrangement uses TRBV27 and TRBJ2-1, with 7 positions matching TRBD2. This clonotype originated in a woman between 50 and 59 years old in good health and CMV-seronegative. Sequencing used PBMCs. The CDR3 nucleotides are TGTGCCAGCAGGGCTAGCGGATACAATGAGCAGTTCTTC. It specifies CASRASGYNEQFF.